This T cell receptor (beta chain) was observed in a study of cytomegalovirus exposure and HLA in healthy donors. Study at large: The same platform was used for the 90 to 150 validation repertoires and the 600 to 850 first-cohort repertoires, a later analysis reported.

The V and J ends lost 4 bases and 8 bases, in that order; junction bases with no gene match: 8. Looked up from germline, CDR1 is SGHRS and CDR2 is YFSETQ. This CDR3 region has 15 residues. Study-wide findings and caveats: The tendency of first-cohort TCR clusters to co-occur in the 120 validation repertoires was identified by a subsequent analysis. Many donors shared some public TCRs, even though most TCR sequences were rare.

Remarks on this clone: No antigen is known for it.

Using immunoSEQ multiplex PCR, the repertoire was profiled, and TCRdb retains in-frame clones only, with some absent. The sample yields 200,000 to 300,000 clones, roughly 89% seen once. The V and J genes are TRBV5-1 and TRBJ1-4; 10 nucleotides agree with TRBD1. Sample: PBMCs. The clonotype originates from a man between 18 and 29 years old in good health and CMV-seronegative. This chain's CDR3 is CASSKDRGLYEKLFF. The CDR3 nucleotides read TGCGCCAGCAGCAAGGACAGGGGGTTATACGAAAAACTGTTTTTT. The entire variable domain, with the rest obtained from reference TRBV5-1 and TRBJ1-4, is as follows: KAGVTQTPRYLIKTRGQQVTLSCSPISGHRSVSWYQQTPGQGLQFLFEYFSETQRNKGNFPGRFSGRQFSNSRSEMNVSTLELGDSALYLCASSKDRGLYEKLFFGSGTQLSVL.